These 23 T cell receptor beta chains were all obtained from the same sample, sequenced in a study of T cell responses to AZD1222 COVID-19 vaccine. Here immunoSEQ multiplex PCR was the method, and the copy in TCRdb shows in-frame clones only, minus some. Among roughly 70,000 clones listed, 75% to 85% were seen once. The sequencing here drew on peripheral blood, taken on day 0 of MenACWY control vaccination. The receptor set was obtained from an adult in good health.

The rearrangement uses TRBV2 and TRBJ1-2; no definite D call. Germline values: CDR1 SNHLY, CDR2 FYNNEI. The CDR3 sequence is 13 residues long. Deletions cut 8 bases from V and 6 bases from J, with 16 bases between. The CDR3 region is CASGVGSVDGYTF. The CDR3 nucleotides read TGTGCCAGCGGGGTAGGGTCGGTCGATGGCTACACCTTC.

This chain uses TRBV5-4 with TRBJ1-6, with 7 bases that match TRBD1. After removal of 1 base from V and 9 bases from J, the junction contained 4 bases not matched to a gene. Germline V CDR1 and CDR2: SGHNT, YYREEE (reference sequence). CDR3 length: 14 residues. Written as DNA, the CDR3 is TGTGCCAGCAGCTTGCAGGGGGTGAGTTCACCCCTCCACTTT. This sequence encodes CASSLQGVSSPLHF.

The rearrangement uses TRBV7-9 and TRBJ1-1, with 7 bases fitting TRBD1. The CDR3 length is 14 residues. The germline V gene encodes CDR1 SEHNR and CDR2 FQNEAQ (reference sequence). The V and J ends lost 4 bases and 5 bases, in that order; junction bases with no gene match: 7. CDR3 protein: CASSSWTGRTEAFF. The CDR3 DNA reads TGTGCCAGCAGCTCCTGGACAGGTCGGACTGAAGCTTTCTTT. The full variable domain, with the rest looked up from reference TRBV7-9 and TRBJ1-1, is DTGVSQNPRHKITKRGQNVTFRCDPISEHNRLYWYRQTLGQGPEFLTYFQNEAQLEKSRLLSDRFSAERPKGSFSTLEIQRTEQGDSAMYLCASSSWTGRTEAFFGQGTRLTVV.

V is TRBV5-1 and J is TRBJ1-2; TRBD1 matches at 8 bases. CDR3 length: 14 amino acids. Losses at the gene ends were 0 bases for V and 7 bases for J; bases not matched to a gene: 5. The V gene's germline CDR1 is SGHRS and CDR2 YFSETQ. CDR3 nucleotides: TGCGCCAGCAGCTTGGGACAGGGGTCGGGTGGCTACACCTTC. Translating it yields CASSLGQGSGGYTF.

The rearrangement uses TRBV12-3 or TRBV12-4 and TRBJ2-7, with 7 bases fitting TRBD1. J was trimmed by 6 bases and V by 6 bases; bases with no gene match: 5. This CDR3 region has 12 residues. The CDR3 DNA reads as TGTGCCAGCAGCCCTGGGACAGTCGAGCAGTACTTC. This encodes CASSPGTVEQYF.

The rearrangement uses TRBV7-8 and TRBJ2-1; possible D gene TRBD2, 5 bases. In germline, CDR1 is SGHVS, CDR2 FQNEAQ. CDR3 size: 15 residues. Trimming cost V 1 base and J 4 bases, with 11 bases left between them. DNA for the CDR3: TGTGCCAGCAGCTTAGGAGGGAGAGCTTACAATGAGCAGTTCTTC. Translated: CASSLGGRAYNEQFF.

By its share, this clone is medium-sized (0.01 to 0.1%). The chain combines TRBV2 with TRBJ2-3, with D perhaps matching TRBD1 or TRBD2 (5 bases each). Germline loops: CDR1 SNHLY, CDR2 FYNNEI. Between the trimmed V and J ends, which lost 7 bases and 0 bases, there was a span of 17 bases. This CDR3 region has 16 residues. The CDR3 DNA sequence: TGTGCCAGCAATGGGCCTGGGGACCGAAGCACAGATACGCAGTATTTT. Protein sequence: CASNGPGDRSTDTQYF.

This chain links TRBV30 with TRBJ2-7; maybe TRBD2 (7 bases). CDR1 and CDR2 from the germline V gene are GTSNPN and SVGIG (reference sequence). This CDR3 contains 18 residues. V was trimmed by 2 bases and J by 5 bases, leaving 28 bases between them. The CDR3 nucleotides read TGTGCCTGGAGTCCCCCCGAACAAGGGGGGGTTTATTGGAACGAGCAGTACTTC. Its protein product is CAWSPPEQGGVYWNEQYF.

DNA of the CDR3: TGCAGCGTTGTTGTGGGGGGAACGGATGGCTACACCTTC. Translated, it gives CSVVVGGTDGYTF. The genes are TRBV29-1 and TRBJ1-2, with D perhaps matching TRBD1 (5 bases). V dropped 4 bases and J dropped 6 bases, with 15 bases sitting between them. Germline CDR1 reads SQVTM; CDR2 reads ANQGSEA. The CDR3 spans 13 residues.

This sequence joins TRBV11-1 and TRBJ2-2; 9 bases match TRBD1. The CDR3 extends over 16 amino acids. V trimming: 5 bases; J trimming: 4 bases; junction bases outside the gene matches: 8. Germline V gene data show CDR1 as SGHAT and CDR2 as FQDESV (reference sequence). The CDR3 spells CASSRGGTGTTGELFF. DNA for the CDR3: TGTGCCAGCAGCCGGGGTGGGACAGGGACCACCGGGGAGCTGTTTTTT.

The table lists this clone with a count of one. The rearrangement links TRBV7-9 to TRBJ1-2, with D unresolved. Germline V gene sequence: CDR1 SEHNR, CDR2 FQNEAQ (reference sequence). This CDR3 contains 14 residues. V dropped 6 bases and J dropped 0 bases, with 11 bases sitting between them. This chain's CDR3 is CASSPDVTNYGYTF. The CDR3 region has the DNA TGTGCCAGCAGTCCTGACGTTACTAACTATGGCTACACCTTC.

CDR3 amino acids: CASTPSRNSYEQYF. The CDR3 DNA is TGTGCCAGCACTCCGTCCCGGAACTCCTACGAGCAGTACTTC. The chain is built from TRBV2 and TRBJ2-7; D call uncertain. Trimming removed 7 bases from V and 0 bases from J, with 13 bases in between. Germline V lookup: CDR1 SNHLY, CDR2 FYNNEI. The CDR3 contains 14 residues.

The chain links TRBV11-2 to TRBJ1-5; 8 nucleotides agree with TRBD1. The CDR3 runs to 15 residues. Germline V gene data show CDR1 as SGHAT and CDR2 as FQNNGV. With 5 bases clipped from V and 5 bases from J, the junction kept 8 bases outside the gene matches. The CDR3 is CASSAGQGKDQPQHF. CDR3 in DNA: TGTGCCAGCAGCGCCGGACAGGGTAAAGATCAGCCCCAGCATTTT.

The chain joins TRBV30 to TRBJ1-5, with unresolved D. This CDR3 has 12 amino acids. Trimming removed 5 bases from V and 3 bases from J, with 8 bases in between. The V gene's germline CDR1 is GTSNPN and CDR2 SVGIG (reference sequence). The CDR3 is CAWGRLNQPQHF. CDR3 coding DNA: TGTGCCTGGGGACGTCTCAATCAGCCCCAGCATTTT.

The chain employs TRBV7-2 and TRBJ1-2; D may be TRBD1 (5 bases). The CDR3 is made up of 15 amino acids. Germline CDR1 SGHTA, CDR2 FQGNSA. With 4 bases removed from V and 6 bases from J, the gap between germline ends came to 18 bases. The CDR3 nucleotides are TGTGCCAGCAGCTCGCAAGGGACGGTCGAGAATGGCTACACCTTC. Its protein is CASSSQGTVENGYTF.

This chain uses TRBV3-1 (or the pseudogene TRBV3-2) with TRBJ2-1; D not resolved. Per the germline V gene, CDR1 is LGHDT and CDR2 is YNNKEL (reference sequence). This CDR3 region has 11 residues. V lost 3 bases to trimming and J lost 10 bases, with 7 bases between them. CDR3 in amino acids: CASSHVGEQFF. In DNA, the CDR3 is TGTGCCAGCAGCCATGTCGGGGAGCAGTTCTTC.

The gene calls are TRBV30 and TRBJ1-2; D not certain. The V end was cut by 4 bases, the J end by 1 base, with 13 bases between. CDR3 size: 14 residues. Germline CDR1 GTSNPN, CDR2 SVGIG (reference sequence). CDR3 DNA sequence: TGTGCCTGGAACACCGGGATGATTAACTATGGCTACACCTTC. This gives the protein CAWNTGMINYGYTF. Full variable domain (rest looked up from reference TRBV30 and TRBJ1-2): SQTIHQWPATLVQPVGSPLSLECTVEGTSNPNLYWYRQAAGRGLQLLFYSVGIGQISSEVPQNLSASRPQDRQFILSSKKLLLSDSGFYLCAWNTGMINYGYTFGSGTRLTVV.

The rearrangement links TRBV6-6 to TRBJ1-5; D is unresolved. V was trimmed by 5 bases and J by 0 bases, leaving 17 bases between them. Germline loops: CDR1 MNHNY, CDR2 SVGAGI (reference sequence). The CDR3 extends over 17 amino acids. The CDR3, as DNA: TGTGCCAGCAGTCTCGGTGGAGGGCACTATAGCAATCAGCCCCAGCATTTT. It translates to CASSLGGGHYSNQPQHF.

The V call is TRBV2, the J call TRBJ2-2; 12 bases are a match to TRBD2. The ends lost 6 bases at V and 2 bases at J; junction bases unmatched: 7. Germline assignment: CDR1 SNHLY and CDR2 FYNNEI. This CDR3 region has 17 residues. CDR3 sequence: CASRSTSGRTNTGELFF. CDR3 coding DNA: TGTGCCAGCAGATCGACTAGCGGGAGAACTAACACCGGGGAGCTGTTTTTT.

The J gene is TRBJ1-6, the V gene TRBV30; the match to TRBD1 covers 10 bases. The CDR3 consists of 13 residues. The V and J ends lost 5 bases and 7 bases, in that order; junction bases with no gene match: 2. Germline V gene lookup returns CDR1 GTSNPN and CDR2 SVGIG (reference sequence). The CDR3 here is CAWAGQGNSPLHF. CDR3 in DNA: TGTGCCTGGGCGGGACAGGGGAATTCACCCCTCCACTTT.

This chain links TRBV2 with TRBJ1-1; TRBD1 matches 9 bases. CDR1 and CDR2 from the germline V gene are SNHLY and FYNNEI. The J segment lost 6 bases and the V segment lost 7 bases, leaving 12 bases of the junction unmatched. The CDR3 loop spans 15 amino acids. CDR3 coding DNA: TGTGCCAGCACCGACAGGGGGAAATTCGACGCTGAAGCTTTCTTT. Translating gives CASTDRGKFDAEAFF. Supplemented by reference TRBV2 and TRBJ1-1, the full variable domain reads EPEVTQTPSHQVTQMGQEVILRCVPISNHLYFYWYRQILGQKVEFLVSFYNNEISEKSEIFDDQFSVERPDGSNFTLKIRSTKLEDSAMYFCASTDRGKFDAEAFFGQGTRLTVV.

This rearrangement joins TRBV19 to TRBJ1-5; 7 positions match TRBD1. Germline CDR1 and CDR2: LNHDA and SQIVND (reference sequence). The CDR3 extends over 15 amino acids. Trimming at V came to 4 bases and at J to 0 bases, leaving 3 bases not matched to a gene. The CDR3 DNA sequence: TGTGCCAGTAGTACCGGGACAGCTAGCAATCAGCCCCAGCATTTT. This codes for CASSTGTASNQPQHF.

V gene TRBV7-9 combines with J gene TRBJ2-7, with D uncertain. Germline values: CDR1 SEHNR, CDR2 FQNEAQ (reference sequence). V was clipped by 1 base and J by 5 bases, with 15 bases between them. The CDR3 has 15 residues. CDR3 DNA: TGTGCCAGCAGCTTAGGGGCGCTGAATTCCGACGAGCAGTACTTC. Translating gives CASSLGALNSDEQYF.